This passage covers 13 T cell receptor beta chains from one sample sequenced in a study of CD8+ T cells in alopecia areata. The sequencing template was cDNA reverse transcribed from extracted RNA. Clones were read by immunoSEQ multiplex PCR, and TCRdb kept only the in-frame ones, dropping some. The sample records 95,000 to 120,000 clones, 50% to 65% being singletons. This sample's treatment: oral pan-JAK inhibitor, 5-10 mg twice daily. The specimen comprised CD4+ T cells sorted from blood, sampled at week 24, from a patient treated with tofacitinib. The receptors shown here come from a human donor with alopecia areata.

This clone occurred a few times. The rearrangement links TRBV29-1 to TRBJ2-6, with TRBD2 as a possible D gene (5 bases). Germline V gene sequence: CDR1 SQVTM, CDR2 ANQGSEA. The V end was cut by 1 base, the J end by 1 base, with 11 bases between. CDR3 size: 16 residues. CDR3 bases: TGCAGCGTTGAAGTGGTGCGAGGGTCTGGGGCCAACGTCCTGACTTTC. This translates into CSVEVVRGSGANVLTF.

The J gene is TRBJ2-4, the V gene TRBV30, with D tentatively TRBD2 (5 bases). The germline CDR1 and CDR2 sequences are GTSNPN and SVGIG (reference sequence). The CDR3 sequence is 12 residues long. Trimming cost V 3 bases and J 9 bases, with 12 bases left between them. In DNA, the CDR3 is TGTGCCTGGAGGGGGAACGCGGGCATTCAGTACTTC. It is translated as CAWRGNAGIQYF.

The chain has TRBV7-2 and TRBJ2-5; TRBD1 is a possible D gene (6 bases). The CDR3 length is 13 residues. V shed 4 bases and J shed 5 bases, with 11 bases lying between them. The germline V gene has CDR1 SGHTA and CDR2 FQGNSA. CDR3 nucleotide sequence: TGTGCCAGCAGCTCCCAGGGGTTGGAGACCCAGTACTTC. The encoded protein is CASSSQGLETQYF.

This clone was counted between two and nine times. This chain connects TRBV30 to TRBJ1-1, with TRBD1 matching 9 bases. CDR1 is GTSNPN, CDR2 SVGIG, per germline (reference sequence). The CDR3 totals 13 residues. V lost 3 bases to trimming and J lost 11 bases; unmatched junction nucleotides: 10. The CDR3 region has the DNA TGTGCCTGGAGGGGAAATACAGGGGGCTGGGCTTTCTTT. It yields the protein CAWRGNTGGWAFF.

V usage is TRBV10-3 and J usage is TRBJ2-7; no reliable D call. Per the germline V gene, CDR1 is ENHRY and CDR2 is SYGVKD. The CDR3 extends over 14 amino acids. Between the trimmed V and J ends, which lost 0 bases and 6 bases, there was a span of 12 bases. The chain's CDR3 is CAISESPVRCEQYF. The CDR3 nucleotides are TGTGCCATCAGTGAGTCTCCGGTACGCTGCGAGCAGTACTTC.

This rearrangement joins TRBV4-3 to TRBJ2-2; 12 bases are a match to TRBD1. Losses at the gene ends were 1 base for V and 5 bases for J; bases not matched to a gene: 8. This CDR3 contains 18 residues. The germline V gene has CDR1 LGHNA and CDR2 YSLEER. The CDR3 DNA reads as TGCGCCAGCAGCCAAGGGGGACAGGGGGCATTAAGGACCGGGGAGCTGTTTTTT. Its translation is CASSQGGQGALRTGELFF.

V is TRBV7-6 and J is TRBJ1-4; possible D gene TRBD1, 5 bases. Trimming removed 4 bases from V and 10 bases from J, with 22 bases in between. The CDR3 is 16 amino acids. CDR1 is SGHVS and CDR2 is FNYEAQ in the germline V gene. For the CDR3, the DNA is TGTGCCAGCAGCTCCACGGGGCGGCGAGGGCAAGCAAAACTGTTTTTT. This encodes CASSSTGRRGQAKLFF.

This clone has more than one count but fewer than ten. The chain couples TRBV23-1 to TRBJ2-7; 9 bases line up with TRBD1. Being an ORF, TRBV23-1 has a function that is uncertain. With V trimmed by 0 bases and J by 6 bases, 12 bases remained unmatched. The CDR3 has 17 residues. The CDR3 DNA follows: TGCGCCAGCAGTCAATCTTTTGGAGAACAGGGGGCGGGCGAGCAGTACTTC. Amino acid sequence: CASSQSFGEQGAGEQYF.

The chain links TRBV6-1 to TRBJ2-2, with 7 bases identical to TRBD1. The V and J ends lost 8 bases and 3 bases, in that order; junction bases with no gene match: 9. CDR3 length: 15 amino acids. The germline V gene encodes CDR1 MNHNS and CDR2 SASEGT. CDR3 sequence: CASQTTGLYTGELFF. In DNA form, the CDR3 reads TGTGCCAGCCAGACGACAGGGCTGTACACCGGGGAGCTGTTTTTT.

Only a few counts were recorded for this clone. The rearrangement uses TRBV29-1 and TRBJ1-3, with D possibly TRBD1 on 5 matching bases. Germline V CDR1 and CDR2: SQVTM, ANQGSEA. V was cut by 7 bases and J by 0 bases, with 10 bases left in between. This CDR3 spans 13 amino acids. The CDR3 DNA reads TGCAGCGCCTGGGGCACCTCTGGAAACACCATATATTTT. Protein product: CSAWGTSGNTIYF. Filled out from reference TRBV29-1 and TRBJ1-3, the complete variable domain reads SAVISQKPSRDICQRGTSLTIQCQVDSQVTMMFWYRQQPGQSLTLIATANQGSEATYESGFVIDKFPISRPNLTFSTLTVSNMSPEDSSIYLCSAWGTSGNTIYFGEGSWLTVV.

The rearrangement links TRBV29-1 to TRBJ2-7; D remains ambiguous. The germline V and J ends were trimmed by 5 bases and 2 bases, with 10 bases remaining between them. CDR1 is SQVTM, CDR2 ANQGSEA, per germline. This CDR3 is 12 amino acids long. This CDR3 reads CSVHGPTYEQYF. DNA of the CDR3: TGCAGCGTTCACGGACCCACCTACGAGCAGTACTTC.

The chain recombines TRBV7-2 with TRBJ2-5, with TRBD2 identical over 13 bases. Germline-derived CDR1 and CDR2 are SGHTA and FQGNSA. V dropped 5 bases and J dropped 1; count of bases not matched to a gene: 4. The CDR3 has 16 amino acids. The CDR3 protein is CASSPWTSGGQETQYF. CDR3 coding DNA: TGTGCCAGCAGCCCCTGGACTAGCGGGGGCCAAGAGACCCAGTACTTC.

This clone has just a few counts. This CDR3 is CATSGLAGVQGQFF. CDR3 DNA sequence: TGTGCCACCTCTGGACTAGCGGGGGTTCAGGGGCAGTTCTTC. This chain connects TRBV2 to TRBJ2-1; 13 bases are a match to TRBD2. J was trimmed by 12 bases and V by 10 bases; bases with no gene match: 12. This CDR3 contains 14 residues. The V gene's germline CDR1 is SNHLY and CDR2 FYNNEI. Supplemented by reference TRBV2 and TRBJ2-1, the full variable domain reads EPEVTQTPSHQVTQMGQEVILRCVPISNHLYFYWYRQILGQKVEFLVSFYNNEISEKSEIFDDQFSVERPDGSNFTLKIRSTKLEDSAMYFCATSGLAGVQGQFFGPGTRLTVL.